What follows describes a single TCR beta chain. Method: immunoSEQ multiplex PCR; TCRdb's copy keeps in-frame clones and lacks some. Of about 2 million clones in the sample, roughly 96% were seen once. The data belong to a study of shared clonotypes between healthy human individuals. CDR3 length equals 12 residues. With 5 bases clipped from V and 7 bases from J, the junction kept 7 bases outside the gene matches. The germline V gene encodes CDR1 GTSNPN and CDR2 SVGIG (reference sequence). The clonotype comes from a young man in good health. The chain combines TRBV30 with TRBJ1-2; 7 nucleotides match TRBD1. The sequencing input was naive CD4+ T cells sorted from blood. Indicated subset: CD45RA+ positively selected. CDR3: CAWDRVWLGYTF. CDR3 in DNA: TGTGCCTGGGACAGGGTGTGGCTTGGCTACACCTTC.